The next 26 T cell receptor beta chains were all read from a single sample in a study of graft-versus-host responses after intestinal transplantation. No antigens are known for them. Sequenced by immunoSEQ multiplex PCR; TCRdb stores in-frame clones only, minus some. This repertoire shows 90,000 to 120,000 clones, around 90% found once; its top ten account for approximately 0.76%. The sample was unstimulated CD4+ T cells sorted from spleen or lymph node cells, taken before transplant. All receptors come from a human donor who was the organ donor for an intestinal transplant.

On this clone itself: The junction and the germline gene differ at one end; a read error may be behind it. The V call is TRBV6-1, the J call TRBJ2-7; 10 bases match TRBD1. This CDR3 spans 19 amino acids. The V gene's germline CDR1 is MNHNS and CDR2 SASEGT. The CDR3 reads CASTEYWDRGAGVTYEQYF. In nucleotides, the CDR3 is TGTGCCAGCACTGAATATTGGGACAGGGGCGCGGGAGTGACCTACGAGCAGTACTTC.

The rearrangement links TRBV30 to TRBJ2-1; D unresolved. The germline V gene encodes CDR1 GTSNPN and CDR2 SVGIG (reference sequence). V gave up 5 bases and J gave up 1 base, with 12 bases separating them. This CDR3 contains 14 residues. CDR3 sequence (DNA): TGTGCCTGGGGGCCGGGTCCTTCCTACAATGAGCAGTTCTTC. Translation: CAWGPGPSYNEQFF.

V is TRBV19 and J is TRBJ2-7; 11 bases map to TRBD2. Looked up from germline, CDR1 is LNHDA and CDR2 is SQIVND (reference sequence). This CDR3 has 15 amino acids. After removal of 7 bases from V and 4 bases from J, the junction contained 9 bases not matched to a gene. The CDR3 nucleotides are TGTGCCAGTAAACACGACGGGACTAGCGGATACGAGCAGTACTTC. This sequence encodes CASKHDGTSGYEQYF. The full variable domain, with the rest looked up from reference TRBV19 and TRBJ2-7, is DGGITQSPKYLFRKEGQNVTLSCEQNLNHDAMYWYRQDPGQGLRLIYYSQIVNDFQKGDIAEGYSVSREKKESFPLTVTSAQKNPTAFYLCASKHDGTSGYEQYFGPGTRLTVT.

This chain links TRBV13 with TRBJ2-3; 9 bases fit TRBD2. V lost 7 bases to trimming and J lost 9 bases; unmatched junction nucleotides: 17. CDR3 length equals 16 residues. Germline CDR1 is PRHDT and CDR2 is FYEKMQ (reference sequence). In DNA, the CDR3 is TGTGCCAGCACCCAGACCCCCCTAGCGGGGCTAGACACGCAGTATTTT. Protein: CASTQTPLAGLDTQYF.

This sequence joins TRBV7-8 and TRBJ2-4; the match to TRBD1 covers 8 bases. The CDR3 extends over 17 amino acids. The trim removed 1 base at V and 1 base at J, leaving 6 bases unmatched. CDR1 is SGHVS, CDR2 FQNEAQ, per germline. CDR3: CASSLGYRGTAKNIQYF. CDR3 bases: TGTGCCAGCAGCTTAGGGTACAGGGGGACGGCCAAAAACATTCAGTACTTC. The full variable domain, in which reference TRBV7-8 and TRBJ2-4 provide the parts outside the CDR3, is GAGVSQSPRYKVAKRGQDVALRCDPISGHVSLFWYQQALGQGPEFLTYFQNEAQLDKSGLPSDRFFAERPEGSVSTLKIQRTQQEDSAVYLCASSLGYRGTAKNIQYFGAGTRLSVL.

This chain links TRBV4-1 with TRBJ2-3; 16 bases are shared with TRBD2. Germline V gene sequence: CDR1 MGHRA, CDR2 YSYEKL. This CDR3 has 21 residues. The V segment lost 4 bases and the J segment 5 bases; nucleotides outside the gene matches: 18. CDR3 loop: CASSPGRVAGTSGRALDTQYF. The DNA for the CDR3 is TGCGCCAGCAGCCCAGGCCGGGTGGCAGGGACTAGCGGGAGGGCCTTAGATACGCAGTATTTT.

The CDR3 protein is CASSPLAVLSGANVLTF. The DNA of the CDR3 is TGTGCCAGTAGTCCCCTAGCGGTTCTCTCTGGGGCCAACGTCCTGACTTTC. This chain connects TRBV19 to TRBJ2-6; TRBD2 aligns across 7 bases. V was clipped by 5 bases and J by 0 bases; unmatched bases: 7. The CDR3 consists of 17 residues. Germline V lookup: CDR1 LNHDA, CDR2 SQIVND (reference sequence).

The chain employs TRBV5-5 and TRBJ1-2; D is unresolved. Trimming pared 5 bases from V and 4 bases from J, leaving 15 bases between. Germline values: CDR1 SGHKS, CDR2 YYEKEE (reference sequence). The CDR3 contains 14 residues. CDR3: CASSTGSLGYGYTF. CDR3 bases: TGTGCCAGCAGTACCGGCAGTTTGGGCTATGGCTACACCTTC. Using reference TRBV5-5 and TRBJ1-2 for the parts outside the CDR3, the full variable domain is DAGVTQSPTHLIKTRGQQVTLRCSPISGHKSVSWYQQVLGQGPQFIFQYYEKEERGRGNFPDRFSARQFPNYSSELNVNALLLGDSALYLCASSTGSLGYGYTFGSGTRLTVV.

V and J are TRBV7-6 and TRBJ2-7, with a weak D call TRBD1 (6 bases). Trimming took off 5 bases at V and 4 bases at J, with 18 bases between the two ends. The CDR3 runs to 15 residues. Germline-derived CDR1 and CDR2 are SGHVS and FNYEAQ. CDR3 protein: CASSPRTAALYEQYF. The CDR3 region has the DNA TGTGCCAGCAGCCCACGGACAGCCGCTTTGTACGAGCAGTACTTC.

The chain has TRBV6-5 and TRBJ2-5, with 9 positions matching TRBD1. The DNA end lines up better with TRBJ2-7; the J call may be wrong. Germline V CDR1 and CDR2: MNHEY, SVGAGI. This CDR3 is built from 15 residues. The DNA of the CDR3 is TGTGCCAGCAGTTACTCGGGACAGGGTACCTACGAGCAGTACTTC. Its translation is CASSYSGQGTYEQYF.

The CDR3 sequence: CASSRGLAGLHEQYF. The CDR3 coding sequence is TGTGCCAGCAGCCGGGGACTAGCGGGACTTCACGAGCAGTACTTC. The J gene is TRBJ2-7, the V gene TRBV5-6, with 13 bases fitting TRBD2. V lost 4 bases, J lost 5 bases, and 6 bases stayed unmatched. The CDR3 extends over 15 amino acids. The germline V gene encodes CDR1 SGHDT and CDR2 YYEEEE. Together with reference TRBV5-6 and TRBJ2-7, the CDR3 gives the full variable domain: DAGVTQSPTHLIKTRGQQVTLRCSPKSGHDTVSWYQQALGQGPQFIFQYYEEEERQRGNFPDRFSGHQFPNYSSELNVNALLLGDSALYLCASSRGLAGLHEQYFGPGTRLTVT.

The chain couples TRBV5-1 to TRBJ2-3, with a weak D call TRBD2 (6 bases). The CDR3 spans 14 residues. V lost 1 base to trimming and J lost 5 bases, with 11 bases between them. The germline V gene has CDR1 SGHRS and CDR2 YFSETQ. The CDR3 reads CASSLLGGIDTQYF. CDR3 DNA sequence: TGCGCCAGCAGCTTGTTGGGGGGTATAGATACGCAGTATTTT. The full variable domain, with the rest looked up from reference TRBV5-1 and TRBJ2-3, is KAGVTQTPRYLIKTRGQQVTLSCSPISGHRSVSWYQQTPGQGLQFLFEYFSETQRNKGNFPGRFSGRQFSNSRSEMNVSTLELGDSALYLCASSLLGGIDTQYFGPGTRLTVL.

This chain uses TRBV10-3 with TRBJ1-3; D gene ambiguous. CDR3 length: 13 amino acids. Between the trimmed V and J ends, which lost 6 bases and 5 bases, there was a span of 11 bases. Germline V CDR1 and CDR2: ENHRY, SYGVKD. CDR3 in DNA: TGTGCCATCAGAACAGAATCCAGAAACACCATATATTTT. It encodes CAIRTESRNTIYF.

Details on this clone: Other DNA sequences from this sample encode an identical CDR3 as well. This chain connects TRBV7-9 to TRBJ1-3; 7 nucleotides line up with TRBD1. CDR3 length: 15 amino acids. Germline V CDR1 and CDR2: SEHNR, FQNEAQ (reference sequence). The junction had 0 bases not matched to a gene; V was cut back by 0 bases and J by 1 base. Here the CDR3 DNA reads TGTGCCAGCAGCTTAGCGACAGGGTCTGGAAACACCATATATTTT. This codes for CASSLATGSGNTIYF.

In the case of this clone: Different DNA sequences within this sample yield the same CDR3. Here the CDR3 reads CSVARNTEAFF. The CDR3, as DNA: TGCAGCGTTGCGCGGAACACTGAAGCTTTCTTT. The rearrangement uses TRBV29-1 and TRBJ1-1, with D unresolved. Germline V gene data show CDR1 as SQVTM and CDR2 as ANQGSEA. This CDR3 has 11 amino acids. V was shortened by 4 bases and J by 1 base, with 4 bases between the two germline ends.

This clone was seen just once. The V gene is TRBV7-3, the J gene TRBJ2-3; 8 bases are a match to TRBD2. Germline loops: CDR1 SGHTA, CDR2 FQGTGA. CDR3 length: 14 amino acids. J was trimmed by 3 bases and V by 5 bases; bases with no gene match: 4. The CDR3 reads CASSAGRGTDTQYF. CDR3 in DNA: TGTGCCAGCAGCGCCGGGAGGGGGACAGATACGCAGTATTTT.

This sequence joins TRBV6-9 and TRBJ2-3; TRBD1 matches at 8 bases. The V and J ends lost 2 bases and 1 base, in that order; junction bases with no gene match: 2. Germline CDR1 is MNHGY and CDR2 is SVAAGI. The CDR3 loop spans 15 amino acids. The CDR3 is CASSYTQGGTDTQYF. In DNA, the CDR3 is TGTGCCAGCAGTTATACACAGGGGGGCACAGATACGCAGTATTTT.

The CDR3 spells CASRYLGTGDTEAFF. For the CDR3, the DNA is TGCGCCAGCAGATACCTCGGGACAGGGGACACTGAAGCTTTCTTT. V is TRBV5-1 and J is TRBJ1-1; 10 bases are a match to TRBD1. The CDR3 is 15 amino acids. Germline V gene lookup returns CDR1 SGHRS and CDR2 YFSETQ. J gave up 3 bases and V 5 bases, and 7 bases lay outside the gene matches.

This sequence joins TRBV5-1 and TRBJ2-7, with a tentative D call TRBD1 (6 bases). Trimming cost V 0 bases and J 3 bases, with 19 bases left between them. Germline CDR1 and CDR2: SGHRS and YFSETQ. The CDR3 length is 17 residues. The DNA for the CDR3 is TGCGCCAGCAGCTTGGCTGTCACCCGGGACAAGGGCTACGAGCAGTACTTC. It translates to CASSLAVTRDKGYEQYF.

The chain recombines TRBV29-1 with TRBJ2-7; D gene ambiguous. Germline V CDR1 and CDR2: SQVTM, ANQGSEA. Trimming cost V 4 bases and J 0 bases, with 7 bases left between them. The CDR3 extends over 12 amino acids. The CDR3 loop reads CSVAQASYEQYF. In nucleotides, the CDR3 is TGCAGCGTTGCCCAGGCCTCCTACGAGCAGTACTTC.

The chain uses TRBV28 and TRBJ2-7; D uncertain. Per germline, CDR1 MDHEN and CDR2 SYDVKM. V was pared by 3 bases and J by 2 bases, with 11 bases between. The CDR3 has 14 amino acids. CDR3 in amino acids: CASSFLRTAYEQYF. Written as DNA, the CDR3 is TGTGCCAGCAGTTTTCTGCGGACCGCCTACGAGCAGTACTTC. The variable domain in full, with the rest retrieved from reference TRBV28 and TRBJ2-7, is DVKVTQSSRYLVKRTGEKVFLECVQDMDHENMFWYRQDPGLGLRLIYFSYDVKMKEKGDIPEGYSVSREKKERFSLILESASTNQTSMYLCASSFLRTAYEQYFGPGTRLTVT.

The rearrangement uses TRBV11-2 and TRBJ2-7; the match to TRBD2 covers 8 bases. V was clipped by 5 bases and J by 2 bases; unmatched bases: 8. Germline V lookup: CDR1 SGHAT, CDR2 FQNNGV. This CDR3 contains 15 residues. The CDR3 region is CASSASGGGPYEQYF. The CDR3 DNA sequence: TGTGCCAGCAGCGCGAGCGGGGGCGGGCCCTACGAGCAGTACTTC.

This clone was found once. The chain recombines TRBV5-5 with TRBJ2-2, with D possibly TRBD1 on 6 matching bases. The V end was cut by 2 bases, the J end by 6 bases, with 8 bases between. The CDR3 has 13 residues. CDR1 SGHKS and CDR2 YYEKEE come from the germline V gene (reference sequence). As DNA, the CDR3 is TGTGCCAGCAGCTTCAGGGGCTCCGGGGAGCTGTTTTTT. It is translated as CASSFRGSGELFF.

CDR3 region: CSAGYSYEQYF. The DNA of the CDR3 is TGCAGTGCGGGCTACTCCTACGAGCAGTACTTC. The chain carries TRBV20-1 and TRBJ2-7; D is uncertain. The V end was cut by 6 bases, the J end by 0 bases, with 6 bases between. The germline V gene has CDR1 DFQATT and CDR2 SNEGSKA (reference sequence). The CDR3 runs 11 residues.

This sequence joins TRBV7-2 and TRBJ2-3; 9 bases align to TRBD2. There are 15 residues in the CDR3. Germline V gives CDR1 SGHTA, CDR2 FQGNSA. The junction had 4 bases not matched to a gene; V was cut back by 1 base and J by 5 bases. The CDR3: CASSLGLAGRDTQYF. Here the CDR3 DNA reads TGTGCCAGCAGCTTAGGGCTAGCGGGAAGAGATACGCAGTATTTT.

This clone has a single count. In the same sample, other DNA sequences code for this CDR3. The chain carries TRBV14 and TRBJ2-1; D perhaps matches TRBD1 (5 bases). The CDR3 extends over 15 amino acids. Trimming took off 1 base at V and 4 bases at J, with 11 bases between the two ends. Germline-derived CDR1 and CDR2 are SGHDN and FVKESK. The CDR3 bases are TGTGCCAGCAGCCAAGCGGCAGGGTTATACAATGAGCAGTTCTTC. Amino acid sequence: CASSQAAGLYNEQFF. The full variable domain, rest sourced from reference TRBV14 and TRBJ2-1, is EAGVTQFPSHSVIEKGQTVTLRCDPISGHDNLYWYRRVMGKEIKFLLHFVKESKQDESGMPNNRFLAERTGGTYSTLKVQPAELEDSGVYFCASSQAAGLYNEQFFGPGTRLTVL.